The 17 T cell receptor beta chains below come from one sample, sequenced in a study of T-cell memory formation after mild COVID-19 (dated by TCRdb to the early 2020s). Library construction relied on 5' RACE. The instrument given in TCRdb is Illumina NovaSeq 6000. TCRdb reprocessed the public reads (quality trimming at Q25 with fastp, clone calling with MiXCR) and kept in-frame beta chains. Merged by CDR3 protein, the rows form single entries marked with the most common genes and DNA. Recorded for this sample are just over 400,000 distinct CDR3 sequences; roughly a quarter of them occurred a single time. In total, the top ten clones hold about an eighth of the sample. The specimen sequenced was PBMCs or a T cell subset sorted from them (not recorded which). The receptors were gathered from an adult woman who had mild COVID-19 (a few samples of this study predate the infection). The sample titles of this study are shuffled in the database, so cell type and time point are left out; the donor was told from shared clones.

This clonotype has just a few counts. V gene TRBV19 combines with J gene TRBJ2-6; perhaps TRBD2 as D (6 bases). Between the trimmed V and J ends, which lost 4 bases and 0 bases, there was a span of 19 bases. This CDR3 region has 19 residues. The germline V gene encodes CDR1 LNHDA and CDR2 SQIVND (reference sequence). CDR3 DNA: TGTGCCAGTAGTAAGGCGGGGTTCACACCTCTCTCTGGGGCCAACGTCCTGACTTTC. This codes for CASSKAGFTPLSGANVLTF.

In its sample, this clonotype was seen a few times. The J gene is TRBJ2-7, the V gene TRBV29-1, with D unresolved. The germline V gene has CDR1 SQVTM and CDR2 ANQGSEA. CDR3 length: 13 amino acids. Trimming took off 4 bases at V and 0 bases at J, with 10 bases between the two ends. The CDR3 DNA follows: TGCAGCGTTGTAGCACCCAGCTCCTACGAGCAGTACTTC. It translates to CSVVAPSSYEQYF.

The chain has TRBV11-3 and TRBJ2-3; TRBD1 might be the D (5 bases). CDR3 length: 15 amino acids. The V end lost 2 bases, the J end lost 3 bases, and 12 bases lay between the germline ends. The germline gives CDR1 SGHNT, CDR2 YENEEA. DNA for the CDR3: TGTGCCAGCAGCTTAATCCGGCAGGGAACAGATACGCAGTATTTT. It yields the protein CASSLIRQGTDTQYF.

This clonotype was recorded a few times. The chain employs TRBV6-5 and TRBJ2-7, with unresolved D. There are 13 residues in the CDR3. The V end lost 2 bases, the J end lost 4 bases, and 9 bases lay between the germline ends. The germline V gene encodes CDR1 MNHEY and CDR2 SVGAGI. The CDR3 region is CASSYEASYEQYF. The CDR3 DNA reads as TGTGCCAGCAGTTACGAGGCTTCGTACGAGCAGTACTTC.

The V gene is TRBV7-2, the J gene TRBJ2-7; possibly TRBD1 or TRBD2 for D (6 bases each). Germline V gene lookup returns CDR1 SGHTA and CDR2 FQGNSA. The CDR3 loop spans 17 amino acids. With 5 bases removed from V and 3 bases from J, the gap between germline ends came to 23 bases. The CDR3 loop is CASSPNSGDILFYEQYF. The CDR3 DNA reads TGTGCCAGCAGCCCAAACTCGGGGGACATCCTCTTCTACGAGCAGTACTTC.

Here the CDR3 DNA reads TGTGCCAGCAGACAAGACAGGTCCCGGGGTTCACCCCTCCACTTT. Residues: CASRQDRSRGSPLHF. V and J are TRBV6-5 and TRBJ1-6; possible D gene TRBD1, 6 bases. This CDR3 contains 15 residues. Germline CDR1 and CDR2: MNHEY and SVGAGI. With 6 bases removed from V and 9 bases from J, the gap between germline ends came to 18 bases.

The chain has TRBV28 and TRBJ2-1; 13 bases match TRBD2. Germline V gene sequence: CDR1 MDHEN, CDR2 SYDVKM. The junction had 8 bases not matched to a gene; V was cut back by 6 bases and J by 9 bases. CDR3 length: 15 amino acids. CDR3 residues: CASRILAGGSSEQFF. The CDR3 nucleotides are TGTGCCAGCAGAATACTAGCGGGAGGGTCTAGTGAGCAGTTCTTC.

Many counts were recorded for this clonotype. The chain is built from TRBV5-1 and TRBJ2-2, with 8 bases identical to TRBD1. The germline gives CDR1 SGHRS, CDR2 YFSETQ. The CDR3 length is 16 residues. Unmatched junction bases numbered 5, after V lost 0 bases and J lost 4 bases. The CDR3 DNA is TGCGCCAGCAGCTTGGGCCGGACAGGGCTCACCGGGGAGCTGTTTTTT. It specifies CASSLGRTGLTGELFF.

The V gene is TRBV18, the J gene TRBJ2-5, with D perhaps matching TRBD2 (6 bases). The CDR3 length is 14 residues. V was cut by 2 bases and J by 4 bases, with 11 bases left in between. Germline V gives CDR1 KGHSH, CDR2 LQKENI. The CDR3 DNA reads as TGTGCCAGCTCACCAACGGGGGTTCGAGAGACCCAGTACTTC. Translated: CASSPTGVRETQYF.

The V and J genes are TRBV20-1 and TRBJ2-2; D possibly corresponds to TRBD2 (7 bases). Germline loops: CDR1 DFQATT, CDR2 SNEGSKA (reference sequence). The CDR3 runs 15 residues. V lost 3 bases and J lost 5, with 16 bases in between. The CDR3 sequence is CSARGGGRGTGELFF. The CDR3 DNA reads TGCAGTGCTAGGGGAGGGGGGCGCGGGACCGGGGAGCTGTTTTTT.

In its sample, this clonotype was seen a few times. The chain recombines TRBV20-1 with TRBJ2-7; a possible D gene is TRBD2 (6 bases). In germline, CDR1 is DFQATT, CDR2 SNEGSKA (reference sequence). V was pared by 6 bases and J by 2 bases, with 8 bases between. The length of the CDR3 is 11 residues. CDR3 nucleotides: TGCAGTGCGGGAGGTACCTACGAGCAGTACTTC. This sequence encodes CSAGGTYEQYF.

This sequence joins TRBV5-1 and TRBJ2-3; 13 bases match TRBD2. Trimming took 1 base from V and 6 from J; bases not matched to a gene: 14. Per the germline V gene, CDR1 is SGHRS and CDR2 is YFSETQ. The CDR3 has 19 residues. The CDR3: CASSLRWTSGGSGVDTQYF. Written as DNA, the CDR3 is TGCGCCAGCAGCTTGAGGTGGACTAGCGGGGGAAGCGGGGTTGATACGCAGTATTTT.

The CDR3 here is CASSLESGRYNEQFF. CDR3 bases: TGTGCCAGCAGCTTAGAGAGCGGGAGGTACAATGAGCAGTTCTTC. The genes are TRBV7-2 and TRBJ2-1, with 9 nucleotides matching TRBD2. Germline CDR1 SGHTA, CDR2 FQGNSA. Trimming cost V 1 base and J 4 bases; bases outside gene matches: 2. The length of the CDR3 is 15 residues.

The sample holds a few counts of this clonotype. The V gene is TRBV30, the J gene TRBJ1-1; D remains unclear. Trimming stripped 0 bases from V and 7 bases from J, with 6 bases between. The CDR3 is made up of 11 amino acids. The germline gives CDR1 GTSNPN, CDR2 SVGIG (reference sequence). The CDR3 nucleotides are TGTGCCTGGAGTGTATTGGATGAAGCTTTCTTT. It encodes CAWSVLDEAFF.

The gene calls are TRBV5-5 and TRBJ2-1; TRBD2 aligns across 10 bases. The CDR3 is 16 residues long. Per the germline V gene, CDR1 is SGHKS and CDR2 is YYEKEE (reference sequence). Germline trimming cut 4 bases from V and 0 bases from J; bases unmatched to any gene: 4. CDR3 residues: CASSQGLATSYNEQFF. DNA of the CDR3: TGTGCCAGCAGCCAGGGACTAGCGACCTCCTACAATGAGCAGTTCTTC. The full variable domain, in which reference TRBV5-5 and TRBJ2-1 provide the parts outside the CDR3, is DAGVTQSPTHLIKTRGQQVTLRCSPISGHKSVSWYQQVLGQGPQFIFQYYEKEERGRGNFPDRFSARQFPNYSSELNVNALLLGDSALYLCASSQGLATSYNEQFFGPGTRLTVL.

V usage is TRBV5-1 and J usage is TRBJ2-7; D is uncertain. Germline CDR1 reads SGHRS; CDR2 reads YFSETQ. This CDR3 comprises 13 residues. Trimming took off 6 bases at V and 2 bases at J, with 12 bases between the two ends. The CDR3 coding sequence is TGCGCCAGCAAGCAGGACGGTGCCTACGAGCAGTACTTC. This gives the protein CASKQDGAYEQYF.

This clonotype was seen a handful of times. This CDR3 reads CASSLQGLADFEQYF. DNA of the CDR3: TGTGCCAGCAGCTTACAGGGACTAGCAGACTTCGAGCAGTACTTC. The rearrangement uses TRBV7-2 and TRBJ2-7; TRBD2 matches at 9 bases. CDR1 and CDR2 (germline): SGHTA, FQGNSA. The CDR3 contains 15 residues. V lost 2 bases to trimming and J lost 6 bases; unmatched junction nucleotides: 8.